This TCR beta chain was found in a study of cytomegalovirus exposure and HLA in healthy donors. Details on this clone: What it binds is unknown.

Study-wide results and caveats: Some TCR beta chains (roughly 160 of them) were listed as cytomegalovirus-associated.

The CDR3 covers 14 residues. Germline assignment: CDR1 MNHEY and CDR2 SMNVEV (reference sequence). Profiling relied on immunoSEQ multiplex PCR, and the TCRdb table lists in-frame clones only, not all of them. Of about 330,000 clones listed, roughly nine tenths are singletons. This clonotype was obtained from a woman in her twenties or thirties in good health and CMV-seropositive. The sample was PBMCs. The chain recombines TRBV27 with TRBJ2-3, with TRBD1 matching over 7 bases. The CDR3 nucleotides are TGTGCTTCTTTGGGACAGAGACCCACAGATACGCAGTATTTT. It translates to CASLGQRPTDTQYF.